This T cell receptor beta chain was documented in a study of T cells in Graves' hyperthyroidism and ophthalmopathy. V lost 2 bases and J lost 0; bases outside the gene matches: 12. The CDR3 is made up of 18 amino acids. Germline values: CDR1 MNHEY, CDR2 SVGEGT. Findings of the study overall: Blood also carried most thyroid clonotypes expanded above 0.001.

Points on this clonotype: Its antigen is as yet unknown.

Researchers amplified the TCR beta CDR3 regions from RNA transcripts. TCR CDR3 underwent first-round RT-PCR with the HTBI primer set. MiXCR, applied by TCRdb to the multiplex PCR reads, yields one record per CDR3 protein. The table includes 600,000 or so distinct CDR3 sequences, around 42% detected once. Uncontrolled infection, other autoimmune disease, pregnancy and lactation each barred patients from inclusion. The material sequenced was peripheral blood or thyroid tissue (not recorded which). This TCR was recovered from a woman under 30 with Graves' hyperthyroidism. The chain joins TRBV6-2 or TRBV6-3 to TRBJ1-1; 7 nucleotides match TRBD1. CDR3: CASSYPPWDRAMNTEAFF. CDR3 DNA: TGTGCCAGCAGTTACCCCCCGTGGGACAGAGCTATGAACACTGAAGCTTTCTTT.